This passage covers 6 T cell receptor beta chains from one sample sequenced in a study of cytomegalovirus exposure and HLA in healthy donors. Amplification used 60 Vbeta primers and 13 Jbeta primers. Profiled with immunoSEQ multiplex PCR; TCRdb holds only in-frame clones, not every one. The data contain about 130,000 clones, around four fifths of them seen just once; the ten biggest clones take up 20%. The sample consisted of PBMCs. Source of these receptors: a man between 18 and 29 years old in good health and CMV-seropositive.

This CDR3 is CASSPRGSTEAFF. The DNA of the CDR3 is TGCGCCAGCAGCCCAAGAGGTTCCACTGAAGCTTTCTTT. The V and J genes are TRBV4-1 and TRBJ1-1, with D unclear. This CDR3 contains 13 residues. Germline CDR1 and CDR2: MGHRA and YSYEKL. Trimming removed 4 bases at V and 4 bases at J, with 10 bases between.

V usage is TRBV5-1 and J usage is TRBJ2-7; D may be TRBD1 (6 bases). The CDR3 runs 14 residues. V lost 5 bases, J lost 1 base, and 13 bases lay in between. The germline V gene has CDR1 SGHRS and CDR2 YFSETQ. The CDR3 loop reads CASRTGTHSYEQYF. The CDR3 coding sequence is TGCGCCAGCAGAACCGGGACACATTCCTACGAGCAGTACTTC. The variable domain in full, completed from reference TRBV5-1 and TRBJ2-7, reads KAGVTQTPRYLIKTRGQQVTLSCSPISGHRSVSWYQQTPGQGLQFLFEYFSETQRNKGNFPGRFSGRQFSNSRSEMNVSTLELGDSALYLCASRTGTHSYEQYFGPGTRLTVT.

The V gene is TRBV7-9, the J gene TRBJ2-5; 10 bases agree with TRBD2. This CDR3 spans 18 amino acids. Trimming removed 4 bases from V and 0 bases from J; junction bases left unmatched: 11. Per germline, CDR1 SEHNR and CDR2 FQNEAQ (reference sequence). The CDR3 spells CASSSRLAGGPYQETQYF. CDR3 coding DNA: TGTGCCAGCAGCTCCCGCTTAGCGGGGGGACCGTACCAAGAGACCCAGTACTTC.

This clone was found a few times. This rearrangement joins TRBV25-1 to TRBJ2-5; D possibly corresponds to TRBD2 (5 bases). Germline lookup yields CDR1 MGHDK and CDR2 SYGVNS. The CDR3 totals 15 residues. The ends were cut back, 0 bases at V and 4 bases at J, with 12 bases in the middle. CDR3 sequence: CASSEYGERGETQYF. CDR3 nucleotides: TGTGCCAGCAGTGAATACGGGGAACGGGGAGAGACCCAGTACTTC.

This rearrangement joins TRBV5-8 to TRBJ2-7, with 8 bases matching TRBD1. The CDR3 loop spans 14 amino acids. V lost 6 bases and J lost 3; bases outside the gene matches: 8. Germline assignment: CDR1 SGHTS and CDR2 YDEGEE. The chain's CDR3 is CASNRGVDLYEQYF. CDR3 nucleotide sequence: TGTGCCAGCAACAGGGGGGTTGATCTCTACGAGCAGTACTTC. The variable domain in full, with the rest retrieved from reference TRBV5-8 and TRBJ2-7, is EAGVTQSPTHLIKTRGQQATLRCSPISGHTSVYWYQQALGLGLQFLLWYDEGEERNRGNFPPRFSGRQFPNYSSELNVNALELEDSALYLCASNRGVDLYEQYFGPGTRLTVT.

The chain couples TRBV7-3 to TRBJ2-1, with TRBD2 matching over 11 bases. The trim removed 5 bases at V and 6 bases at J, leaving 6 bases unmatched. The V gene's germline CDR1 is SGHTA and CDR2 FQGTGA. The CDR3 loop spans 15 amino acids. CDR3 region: CASSLSGGDSNEQFF. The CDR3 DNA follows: TGTGCCAGCAGCCTTAGCGGGGGGGATAGCAATGAGCAGTTCTTC.